This TCR beta chain was recorded in a study of blood T cell repertoires in COVID-19. Across the whole study: The United States, Italy and Spain supplied acute and convalescent COVID-19 samples. From T cells, B-cell-depleted T cells, or PBMCs came the material, which was cDNA or gDNA.

Sequencing was performed with immunoSEQ multiplex PCR; in TCRdb, only in-frame clones are kept and a portion is missing. Of 150,000 to 200,000 clones listed, about 86% are singletons. The germline V gene has CDR1 MDHEN and CDR2 SYDVKM. Trimming left V 0 bases short and J 2 bases short, with 14 bases between. CDR3 length equals 17 residues. The sequenced sample consisted of peripheral blood. V usage is TRBV28 and J usage is TRBJ2-1; D is perhaps TRBD2 (5 bases). The sequence was collected from a woman aged 80 or over in a cohort sampled during active or convalescent COVID-19. CDR3 protein: CASSLWWRTGAYNEQFF. As DNA, the CDR3 is TGTGCCAGCAGTTTATGGTGGAGAACCGGGGCCTACAATGAGCAGTTCTTC.